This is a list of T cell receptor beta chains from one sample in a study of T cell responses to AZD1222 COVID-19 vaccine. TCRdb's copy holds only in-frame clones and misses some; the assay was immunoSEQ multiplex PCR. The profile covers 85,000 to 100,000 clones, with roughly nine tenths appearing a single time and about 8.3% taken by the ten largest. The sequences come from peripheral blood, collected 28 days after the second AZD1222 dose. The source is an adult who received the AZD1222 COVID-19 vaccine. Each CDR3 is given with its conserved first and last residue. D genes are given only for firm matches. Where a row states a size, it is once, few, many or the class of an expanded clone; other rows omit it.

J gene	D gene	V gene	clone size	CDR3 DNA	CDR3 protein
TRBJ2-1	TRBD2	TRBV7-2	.	TGTGCCAGCAGCTCGCAGTCGGGAGGGCGGGGCAATGAGCAGTTCTTC	CASSSQSGGRGNEQFF
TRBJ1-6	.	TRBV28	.	TGTGCCAGCAGCCCCTCTGGGGGAATGAATTCACCCCTCCACTTT	CASSPSGGMNSPLHF
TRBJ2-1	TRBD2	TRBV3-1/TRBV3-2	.	TGTGCCAGCAGCCCGAAGGGACTAGCGGGAGGCTACAATGAGCAGTTCTTC	CASSPKGLAGGYNEQFF
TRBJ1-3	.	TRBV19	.	TGTGCCAGTAGTACAGGGGACTCTGGAAACACCATATATTTT	CASSTGDSGNTIYF
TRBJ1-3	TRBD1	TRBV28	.	TGTGCCAGCAGTTTGGACCGCGCAGGGGGCAGAAACACCATATATTTT	CASSLDRAGGRNTIYF
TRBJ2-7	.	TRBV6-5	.	TGTGCCAGCAAGCCCCCGGGACCCTCCTACGAGCAGTACTTC	CASKPPGPSYEQYF
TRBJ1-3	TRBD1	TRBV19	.	TGTGCCGGGACAGATGGAAACACCATATATTTT	CAGTDGNTIYF
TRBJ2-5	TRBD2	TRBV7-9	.	TGTGCCAGCAGCCCCCTTTCCGGGAGGTACCAAGAGACCCAGTACTTC	CASSPLSGRYQETQYF
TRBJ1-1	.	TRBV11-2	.	TGTGCCAGCAGACGAACAGGTATGAACACTGAAGCTTTCTTT	CASRRTGMNTEAFF
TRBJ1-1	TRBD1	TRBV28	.	TGTGCCAGCAGAGGGACAGGGATGAACACTGAAGCTTTCTTT	CASRGTGMNTEAFF
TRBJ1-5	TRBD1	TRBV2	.	TGTGCCAGCAGCCCAAGATCGGACAGGGGGATTAGCAATCAGCCCCAGCATTTT	CASSPRSDRGISNQPQHF
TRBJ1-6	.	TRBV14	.	TGTGCCAGCAGCCGAAGAGCCCTCTGGGAGAACTTCTATAATTCACCCCTCCACTTT	CASSRRALWENFYNSPLHF
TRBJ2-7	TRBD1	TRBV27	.	TGTGCCAGCAGTTTCTACAGGGGAGTAGTGTACGAGCAGTACTTC	CASSFYRGVVYEQYF
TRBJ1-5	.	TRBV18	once	TGTGCCAGCTCACCAGAACAACATCAGCCCCAGCATTTT	CASSPEQHQPQHF
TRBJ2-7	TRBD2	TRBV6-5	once	TGTGCCAGCAGTTACTCGGGACTAGCGGGAGGCCACGAGCAGTACTTC	CASSYSGLAGGHEQYF
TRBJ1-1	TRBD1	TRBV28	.	TGTGCCAGCAGCCCCGGACAGGGGATTGTAGCTTTCTTT	CASSPGQGIVAFF
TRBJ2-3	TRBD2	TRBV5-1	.	TGCGCCAGCAGCTTGTTTGGGACTAGCGGGAGTCGGGGCAGCACAGATACGCAGTATTTT	CASSLFGTSGSRGSTDTQYF
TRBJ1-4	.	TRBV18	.	TGTGCCAGCTCACCACGGCAGGGAAAGGAAAAACTGTTTTTT	CASSPRQGKEKLFF
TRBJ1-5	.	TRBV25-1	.	TGTGCCAGCAGTGACTCGATATCGACCCAGCCCCAGCATTTT	CASSDSISTQPQHF
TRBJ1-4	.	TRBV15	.	TGTGCCACCAGCAGAGAAGGGGAAAAACTGTTTTTT	CATSREGEKLFF
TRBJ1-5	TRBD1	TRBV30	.	TGTGCCTGGAGCCAGAGACAGGGAGATCAGCCCCAGCATTTT	CAWSQRQGDQPQHF
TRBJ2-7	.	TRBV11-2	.	TGTGCCAGCAGCCGATTCGGGGCCGAGCAGTACTTC	CASSRFGAEQYF
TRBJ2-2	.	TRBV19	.	TGTGCCAGTAGTATGAATTGGCGACAAACCGGGGAGCTGTTTTTT	CASSMNWRQTGELFF
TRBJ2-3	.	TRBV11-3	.	TGTGCCAGCAGCTCCGACACAGATACGCAGTATTTT	CASSSDTDTQYF
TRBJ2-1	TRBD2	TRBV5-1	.	TGCGCCAGCAGCCTCGGGGGACTAGGGTCCTACAATGAGCAGTTCTTC	CASSLGGLGSYNEQFF
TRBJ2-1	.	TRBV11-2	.	TGTGCCAGCAGCTCCCATCCCCTTGGGAATGAGCAGTTCTTC	CASSSHPLGNEQFF
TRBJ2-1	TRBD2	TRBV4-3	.	TGCGCCAGCAGCCAAGGGGCGGGAGGGCCGAGGAATGAGCAGTTCTTC	CASSQGAGGPRNEQFF
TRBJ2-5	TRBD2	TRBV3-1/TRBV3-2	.	TGTGCCAGCAGCCAGAGACTAGCGGGAGATTCGGGGGAGACCCAGTACTTC	CASSQRLAGDSGETQYF
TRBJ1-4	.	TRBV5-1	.	TGCGCCAGCAGCGACATCGCAACTAATGAAAAACTGTTTTTT	CASSDIATNEKLFF
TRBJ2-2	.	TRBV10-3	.	TGTGCCATCAGTGAGTCGCGGACGGCCGGGGAGCTGTTTTTT	CAISESRTAGELFF
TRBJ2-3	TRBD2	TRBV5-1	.	TGCGCCAGCAGGAGCGGGACGAGCACAGATACGCAGTATTTT	CASRSGTSTDTQYF
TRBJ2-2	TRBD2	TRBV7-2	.	TGTGCCAGCAGCCTAGTGGAGGGAGCTAGCGGGAGGGAGCTGTTTTTT	CASSLVEGASGRELFF
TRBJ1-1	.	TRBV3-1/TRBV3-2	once	TGTGCCAGCAGCCAAGATCTAAGGGGAACTGAAGCTTTCTTT	CASSQDLRGTEAFF
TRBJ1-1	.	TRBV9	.	TGTGCCAGCAGCGTAGGGGGTTGGGGGGCGCCCACTGAAGCTTTCTTT	CASSVGGWGAPTEAFF
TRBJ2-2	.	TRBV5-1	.	TGCGCCAGCAGCCCCTCATCTGGGGACACCGGGGAGCTGTTTTTT	CASSPSSGDTGELFF
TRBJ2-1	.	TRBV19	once	TGTGCCAGTAGTGCTAGCCTACTCGGCTACAATGAGCAGTTCTTC	CASSASLLGYNEQFF
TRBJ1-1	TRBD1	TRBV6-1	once	TGTGCCAGCAGTGGAAACAGGGGGCCTATGAACACTGAAGCTTTCTTT	CASSGNRGPMNTEAFF
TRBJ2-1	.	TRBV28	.	TGTGCCAGCAGTTTGAAATCTCGAGGGAGTCGGCACAATGAGCAGTTCTTC	CASSLKSRGSRHNEQFF
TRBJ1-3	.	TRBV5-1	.	TGCGCCAGCAGCTTGGGGGGCCTCGGAAACACCATATATTTT	CASSLGGLGNTIYF
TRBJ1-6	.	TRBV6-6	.	TGTGCCAGCAGTTACGGGGGAGGGGATTCACCCCTCCACTTT	CASSYGGGDSPLHF
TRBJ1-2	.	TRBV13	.	TGTGCCAGCAGCCCATCCCTGACGGGTGGGGGCTACACCTTC	CASSPSLTGGGYTF
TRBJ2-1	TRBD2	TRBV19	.	TGTGCCAGTAGTATAGGGTATCTAGCGGGAGCCAATGAGCAGTTCTTC	CASSIGYLAGANEQFF
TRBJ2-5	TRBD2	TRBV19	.	TGTGCCAGTAGTATAGGATGGGCTAGCGGAAAACAAGAGACCCAGTACTTC	CASSIGWASGKQETQYF
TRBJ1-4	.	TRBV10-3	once	TGTGCCATCAGTGAGTCGGGGCAGGGTAATGAAAAACTGTTTTTT	CAISESGQGNEKLFF
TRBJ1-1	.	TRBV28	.	TGTGCCAGCAATACAGGGCTAACTGAAGCTTTCTTT	CASNTGLTEAFF
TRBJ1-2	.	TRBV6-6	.	TGTGCCAGCCAGAGGGACTATGGCTACACCTTC	CASQRDYGYTF
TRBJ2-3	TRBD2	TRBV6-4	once	TGTGCCAGCAGTCCAACTAGCGTTGCAGATACGCAGTATTTT	CASSPTSVADTQYF
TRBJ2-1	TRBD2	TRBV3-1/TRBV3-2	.	TGTGCCAGCAGCCAAGATCCCAGCGGGAGGTACAATGAGCAGTTCTTC	CASSQDPSGRYNEQFF
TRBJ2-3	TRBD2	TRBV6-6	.	TGTGCCAGCAGTCCACGACCTAGCGGGATGAACACAGATACGCAGTATTTT	CASSPRPSGMNTDTQYF
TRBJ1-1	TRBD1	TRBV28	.	TGTGCCAGCGGATTGACAGGGGTGAACACTGAAGCTTTCTTT	CASGLTGVNTEAFF
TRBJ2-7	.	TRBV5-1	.	TGCGCCAGCAGCGTGGGACCCTCCTCGGCCGAGCAGTACTTC	CASSVGPSSAEQYF
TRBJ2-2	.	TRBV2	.	TGTGCCAGCAGTGACCGACTAGATAACACCGGGGAGCTGTTTTTT	CASSDRLDNTGELFF
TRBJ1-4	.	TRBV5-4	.	TGTGCCAGCAGCTTTCAGGGGATTAATGAAAAACTGTTTTTT	CASSFQGINEKLFF